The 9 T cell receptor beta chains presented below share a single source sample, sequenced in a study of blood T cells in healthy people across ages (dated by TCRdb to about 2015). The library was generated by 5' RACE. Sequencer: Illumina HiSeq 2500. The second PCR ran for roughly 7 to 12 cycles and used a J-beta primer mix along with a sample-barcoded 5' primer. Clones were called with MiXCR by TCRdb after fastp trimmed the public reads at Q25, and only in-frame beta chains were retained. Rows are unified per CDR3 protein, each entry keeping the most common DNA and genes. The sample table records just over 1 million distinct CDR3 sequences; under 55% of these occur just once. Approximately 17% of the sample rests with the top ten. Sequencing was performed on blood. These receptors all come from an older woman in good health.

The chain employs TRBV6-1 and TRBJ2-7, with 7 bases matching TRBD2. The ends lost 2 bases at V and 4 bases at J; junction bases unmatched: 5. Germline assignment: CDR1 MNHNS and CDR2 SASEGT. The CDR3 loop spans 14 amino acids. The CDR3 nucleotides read TGTGCCAGCAGTGAACGTGGCGGGAGTTACGAGCAGTACTTC. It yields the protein CASSERGGSYEQYF.

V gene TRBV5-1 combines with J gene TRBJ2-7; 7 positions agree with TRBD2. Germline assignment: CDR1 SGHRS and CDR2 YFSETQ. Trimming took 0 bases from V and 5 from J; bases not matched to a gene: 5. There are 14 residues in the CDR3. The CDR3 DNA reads TGCGCCAGCAGCTTGGTTCTAGCGGAGGACGAGCAGTACTTC. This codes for CASSLVLAEDEQYF.

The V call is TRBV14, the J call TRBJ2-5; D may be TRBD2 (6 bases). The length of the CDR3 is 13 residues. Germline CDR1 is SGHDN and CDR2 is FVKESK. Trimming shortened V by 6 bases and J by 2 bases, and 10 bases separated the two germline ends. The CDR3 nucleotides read TGTGCCAGCAGGGCCGGGGGACAAGAGACCCAGTACTTC. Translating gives CASRAGGQETQYF.

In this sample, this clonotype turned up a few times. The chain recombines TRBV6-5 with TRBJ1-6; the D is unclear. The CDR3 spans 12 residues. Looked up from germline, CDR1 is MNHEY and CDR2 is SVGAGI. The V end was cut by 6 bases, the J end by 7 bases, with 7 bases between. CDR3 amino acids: CASRNGNSPLHF. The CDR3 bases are TGTGCCAGCAGGAACGGAAATTCACCCCTCCACTTT.

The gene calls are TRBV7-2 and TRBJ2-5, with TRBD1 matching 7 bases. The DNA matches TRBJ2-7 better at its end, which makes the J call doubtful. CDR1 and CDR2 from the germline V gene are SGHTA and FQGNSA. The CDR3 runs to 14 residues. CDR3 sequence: CASSLVATGLEQYF. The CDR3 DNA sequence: TGTGCCAGCAGCTTAGTTGCGACAGGGCTCGAGCAGTACTTC.

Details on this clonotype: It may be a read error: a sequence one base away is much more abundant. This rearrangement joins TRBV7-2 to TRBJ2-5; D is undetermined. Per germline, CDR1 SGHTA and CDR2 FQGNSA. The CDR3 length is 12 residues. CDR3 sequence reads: CATSLVWETQYF. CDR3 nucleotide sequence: TGTGCCACCAGCTTAGTTTGGGAGACCCAGTACTTC.

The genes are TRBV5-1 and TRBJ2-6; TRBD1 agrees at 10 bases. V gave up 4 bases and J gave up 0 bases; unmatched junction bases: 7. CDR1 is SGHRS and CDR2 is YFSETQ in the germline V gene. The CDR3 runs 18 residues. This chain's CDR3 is CASSQWTGGLSGANVLTF. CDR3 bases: TGCGCCAGCAGCCAGTGGACAGGGGGTCTCTCTGGGGCCAACGTCCTGACTTTC.

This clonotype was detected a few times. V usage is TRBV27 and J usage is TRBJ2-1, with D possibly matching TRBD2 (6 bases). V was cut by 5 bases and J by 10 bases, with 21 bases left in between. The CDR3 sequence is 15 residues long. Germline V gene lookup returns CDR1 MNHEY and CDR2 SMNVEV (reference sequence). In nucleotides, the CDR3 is TGTGCCAGCAGTCGACCCTTAACTAGCATAGGCGAGCAGTTCTTC. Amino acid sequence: CASSRPLTSIGEQFF.

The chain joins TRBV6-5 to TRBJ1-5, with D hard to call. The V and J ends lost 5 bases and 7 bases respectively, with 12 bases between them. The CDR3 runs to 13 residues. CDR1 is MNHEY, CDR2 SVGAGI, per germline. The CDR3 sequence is CASSDYGGQPQHF. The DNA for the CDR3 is TGTGCCAGCAGTGACTACGGTGGGCAGCCCCAGCATTTT.